Detailed here is one TCR beta chain. Its target is unknown. Germline trimming cut 3 bases from V and 0 bases from J; bases unmatched to any gene: 6. The CDR3 contains 16 residues. Germline loops: CDR1 SQVTM, CDR2 ANQGSEA. Assay: immunoSEQ multiplex PCR; the TCRdb copy retains only in-frame clones and omits some. Of tens of thousands of clones in the sample, over 75% were seen once. This entry is derived from a study of OX40 agonist ivuxolimab in advanced cancers. The overall study: Ivuxolimab, an agonist antibody against OX40 (CD134), was given to patients. Recorded diagnoses for dose-escalation patients were hepatocellular carcinoma, melanoma, renal cell or head and neck cancer. Patients with prior anti-PD-1, anti-PD-L1 or anti-CTLA-4 therapy were eligible; 35% to 45% had some.

Overall study results and limits: Expanded peripheral T cell antigen specificity was not determined.

The starting material was CD4+ or CD8+ T cells sorted from blood, obtained in a trial of the OX40 agonist ivuxolimab. The TCR comes from an adult with an advanced solid tumor such as melanoma, head and neck, liver or kidney cancer. The chain employs TRBV29-1 and TRBJ2-1, with 9 bases aligning to TRBD1. DNA for the CDR3: TGCAGCGTTGAGGGGACAGGGTTTCGCTCCTACAATGAGCAGTTCTTC. The encoded protein is CSVEGTGFRSYNEQFF.